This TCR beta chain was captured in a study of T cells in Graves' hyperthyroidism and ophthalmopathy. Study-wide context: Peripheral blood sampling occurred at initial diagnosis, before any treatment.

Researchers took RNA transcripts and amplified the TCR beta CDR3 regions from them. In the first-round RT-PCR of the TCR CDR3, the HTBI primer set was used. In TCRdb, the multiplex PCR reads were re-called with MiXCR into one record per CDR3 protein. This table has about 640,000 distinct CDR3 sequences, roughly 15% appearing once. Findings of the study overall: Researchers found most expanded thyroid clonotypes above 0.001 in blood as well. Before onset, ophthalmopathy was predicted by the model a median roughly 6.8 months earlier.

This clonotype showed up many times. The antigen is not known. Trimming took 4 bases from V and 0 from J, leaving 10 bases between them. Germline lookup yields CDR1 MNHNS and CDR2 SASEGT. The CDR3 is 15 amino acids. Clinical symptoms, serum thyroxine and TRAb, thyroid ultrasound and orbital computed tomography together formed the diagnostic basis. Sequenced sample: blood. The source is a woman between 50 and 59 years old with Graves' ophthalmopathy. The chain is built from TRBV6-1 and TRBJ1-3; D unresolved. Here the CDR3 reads CASSVGSYSGNTIYF. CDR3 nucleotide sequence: TGTGCCAGCAGTGTTGGGTCATACTCTGGAAACACCATATATTTT.